The 30 T cell receptor beta chains listed next were all sequenced from one sample in a study of CD8 T cells in Susac syndrome. An input of about 0.45 to 1 ug of RNA was subjected to reverse transcription using random hexamers. One entry per CDR3 protein results from TCRdb running MiXCR on the immunoSEQ multiplex PCR reads. The sample holds some 110,000 distinct CDR3 sequences, just under 95% seen once. The sequenced material came from CD8+ T cells from PBMCs. The receptors were sampled from a human donor with Susac syndrome.

This chain links TRBV5-6 with TRBJ2-3, with 7 bases lining up with TRBD2. Germline V gene sequence: CDR1 SGHDT, CDR2 YYEEEE. CDR3 length: 17 residues. V lost 0 bases to trimming and J lost 2 bases; unmatched junction nucleotides: 9. The CDR3 nucleotides are TGTGCCAGCAGCTTGGTGGTAGGGGACTACCCCACAGATACGCAGTATTTT. As protein: CASSLVVGDYPTDTQYF.

This chain uses TRBV6-5 with TRBJ2-2; TRBD1 matches at 9 bases. Germline V gene lookup returns CDR1 MNHEY and CDR2 SVGAGI. The V gene end was trimmed by 10 bases and the J gene end by 4 bases; junction bases not matched to a gene: 10. The CDR3 is 15 residues long. DNA for the CDR3: TGTGCCACCGGACTGACAGGGGGTCGCACCGGGGAGCTGTTTTTT. This encodes CATGLTGGRTGELFF.

This chain joins TRBV12-3 or TRBV12-4 and TRBJ1-2; 9 nucleotides align to TRBD1. Germline trimming cut 10 bases from V and 7 bases from J; bases unmatched to any gene: 10. The CDR3 loop spans 13 amino acids. The CDR3 sequence: CAIQGAGRGGYTF. The CDR3 DNA reads TGTGCCATACAGGGGGCTGGGAGAGGTGGCTACACCTTC.

This clonotype was counted once. The rearrangement links TRBV11-2 to TRBJ2-5; the match to TRBD1 covers 8 bases. The CDR3 contains 15 residues. Germline-derived CDR1 and CDR2 are SGHAT and FQNNGV. J gave up 5 bases and V 4 bases, and 9 bases lay outside the gene matches. This chain's CDR3 is CASSSARTGSETQYF. CDR3 DNA: TGTGCCAGCAGCTCAGCGAGGACAGGGAGCGAGACCCAGTACTTC.

V gene TRBV3-1 combines with J gene TRBJ2-1; 8 bases align to TRBD1. From germline, CDR1 is LGHDT and CDR2 YNNKEL (reference sequence). V gave up 3 bases and J gave up 5 bases; unmatched junction bases: 3. This CDR3 is built from 14 residues. DNA of the CDR3: TGTGCCAGCAGCCAGCTACAGGGGGACAATGAGCAGTTCTTC. Protein: CASSQLQGDNEQFF.

This clonotype was seen more than once but under ten times. V usage is TRBV19 and J usage is TRBJ2-7, with 8 bases lining up with TRBD1. Germline V gene sequence: CDR1 LNHDA, CDR2 SQIVND (reference sequence). V dropped 6 bases and J dropped 2; count of bases not matched to a gene: 6. This CDR3 has 14 residues. CDR3 region: CASSTGTGAYEQYF. DNA for the CDR3: TGTGCCAGTAGCACTGGGACAGGCGCCTACGAGCAGTACTTC.

J is TRBJ2-1 and V is TRBV4-1; TRBD2 might be the D (5 bases). V was clipped by 0 bases and J by 10 bases, with 10 bases between them. The CDR3 has 13 amino acids. Germline V lookup: CDR1 MGHRA, CDR2 YSYEKL. CDR3 amino acids: CASSQESGYEQFF. In DNA form, the CDR3 reads TGCGCCAGCAGCCAAGAGAGCGGATACGAGCAGTTCTTC.

The chain couples TRBV13 to TRBJ2-1; D assignment may be TRBD1 or TRBD2 (5 bases each). Germline assignment: CDR1 PRHDT and CDR2 FYEKMQ (reference sequence). V lost 4 bases to trimming and J lost 1 base, with 23 bases between them. This CDR3 is 19 amino acids long. CDR3 DNA: TGTGCCAGCAGCTGGACCCGGGACCCCCCCAGTCGGTCCTACAATGAGCAGTTCTTC. This gives the protein CASSWTRDPPSRSYNEQFF.

The genes are TRBV13 and TRBJ2-7; 7 bases match TRBD1. The V gene's germline CDR1 is PRHDT and CDR2 FYEKMQ (reference sequence). The CDR3 covers 15 residues. The V and J ends lost 4 bases and 3 bases, in that order; junction bases with no gene match: 9. In nucleotides, the CDR3 is TGTGCCAGCAGCTCCCCTCCGGGACAGAGCTACGAGCAGTACTTC. Encoded protein: CASSSPPGQSYEQYF.

J is TRBJ1-6 and V is TRBV20-1, with D perhaps matching TRBD1 (5 bases). Germline lookup yields CDR1 DFQATT and CDR2 SNEGSKA (reference sequence). The CDR3 consists of 14 residues. Trimming took off 3 bases at V and 9 bases at J, with 15 bases between the two ends. CDR3 sequence reads: CSARVQGIGSPLHF. Written as DNA, the CDR3 is TGCAGTGCTAGGGTTCAGGGCATCGGTTCACCCCTCCACTTT.

CDR3 residues: CASSLPSATNEKLFF. DNA for the CDR3: TGTGCCAGCAGCTTACCCAGCGCAACTAATGAAAAACTGTTTTTT. This chain links TRBV7-9 with TRBJ1-4; D is uncertain. Per germline, CDR1 SEHNR and CDR2 FQNEAQ (reference sequence). The CDR3 spans 15 residues. V gave up 2 bases and J gave up 0 bases, with 7 bases separating them. Together with reference TRBV7-9 and TRBJ1-4, the CDR3 gives the full variable domain: DTGVSQNPRHKITKRGQNVTFRCDPISEHNRLYWYRQTLGQGPEFLTYFQNEAQLEKSRLLSDRFSAERPKGSFSTLEIQRTEQGDSAMYLCASSLPSATNEKLFFGSGTQLSVL.

The rearrangement joins TRBV12-3 or TRBV12-4 to TRBJ2-3; 9 bases match TRBD2. Trimming cost V 5 bases and J 8 bases; bases outside gene matches: 8. The CDR3 loop spans 14 amino acids. Written as DNA, the CDR3 is TGTGCCAGCAGTCCGCCCGAGACTAGCGGTACGCAGTATTTT. It translates to CASSPPETSGTQYF.

The chain couples TRBV20-1 to TRBJ1-6, with 10 bases matching TRBD1. The CDR3 loop spans 14 amino acids. Germline V gene data show CDR1 as DFQATT and CDR2 as SNEGSKA (reference sequence). V was clipped by 6 bases and J by 7 bases; unmatched bases: 6. The DNA of the CDR3 is TGCAGTGCACCGACAGGGGGCCCAAATTCACCCCTCCACTTT. This sequence encodes CSAPTGGPNSPLHF.

The rearrangement links TRBV25-1 to TRBJ1-2; D unresolved. Germline values: CDR1 MGHDK, CDR2 SYGVNS. The CDR3 sequence is 13 residues long. V lost 5 bases, J lost 0 bases, and 7 bases lay in between. CDR3 residues: CASSTVSNYGYTF. The CDR3 DNA reads as TGTGCCAGCAGTACAGTATCTAACTATGGCTACACCTTC.

The chain employs TRBV4-1 and TRBJ2-1, with 7 positions matching TRBD2. Germline loops: CDR1 MGHRA, CDR2 YSYEKL. V dropped 1 base and J dropped 8; count of bases not matched to a gene: 2. The CDR3 has 13 residues. The CDR3 region is CASSQVAGYEQFF. The CDR3 DNA reads TGCGCCAGCAGCCAAGTAGCGGGTTATGAGCAGTTCTTC.

The chain combines TRBV13 with TRBJ1-6; 7 bases fit TRBD1. CDR1 is PRHDT and CDR2 is FYEKMQ in the germline V gene (reference sequence). The CDR3 sequence is 15 residues long. Losses at the gene ends were 3 bases for V and 5 bases for J; bases not matched to a gene: 4. CDR3 in amino acids: CASSFGTADNSPLHF. In DNA, the CDR3 is TGTGCCAGCAGCTTCGGGACAGCAGATAATTCACCCCTCCACTTT.

This clonotype came up once. This chain uses TRBV3-1 with TRBJ2-5, with D perhaps matching TRBD2 (6 bases). The CDR3 is made up of 13 amino acids. The germline V gene encodes CDR1 LGHDT and CDR2 YNNKEL (reference sequence). Trimming left V 8 bases short and J 5 bases short, with 15 bases between. This chain's CDR3 is CASETGVGETQYF. For the CDR3, the DNA is TGTGCCAGCGAAACGGGGGTCGGGGAGACCCAGTACTTC.

This rearrangement joins TRBV20-1 to TRBJ1-1, with D possibly TRBD1 on 5 matching bases. The CDR3 runs 13 residues. V lost 1 base to trimming and J lost 3 bases, with 9 bases between them. Germline loops: CDR1 DFQATT, CDR2 SNEGSKA (reference sequence). CDR3 in amino acids: CSARGQLDTEAFF. DNA of the CDR3: TGCAGTGCTAGAGGACAGTTGGACACTGAAGCTTTCTTT.

The V and J genes are TRBV19 and TRBJ1-2; 7 positions match TRBD1. Germline CDR1 LNHDA, CDR2 SQIVND (reference sequence). This CDR3 is 13 amino acids long. J lost 8 bases, V lost 5 bases, and 8 bases had no gene match. The CDR3 DNA reads TGTGCCAGTAGTCAGAAGGACAGGTTCGGCTACACCTTC. Protein product: CASSQKDRFGYTF. Looking up the rest from reference TRBV19 and TRBJ1-2 gives the full variable domain: DGGITQSPKYLFRKEGQNVTLSCEQNLNHDAMYWYRQDPGQGLRLIYYSQIVNDFQKGDIAEGYSVSREKKESFPLTVTSAQKNPTAFYLCASSQKDRFGYTFGSGTRLTVV.

The chain is built from TRBV4-2 and TRBJ2-7; D ambiguous. Germline V lookup: CDR1 LGHNA, CDR2 YNFKEQ. V lost 0 bases and J 0 bases, leaving 12 bases between the germline ends. This CDR3 region has 16 residues. The CDR3 here is CASSQDWGGRSYEQYF. The CDR3 DNA follows: TGTGCCAGCAGCCAAGATTGGGGTGGACGCTCCTACGAGCAGTACTTC.

CDR3 DNA sequence: TGCAGTGCCCGGAAGGAGTCTGGAAACACCATATATTTT. Amino acid sequence: CSARKESGNTIYF. V usage is TRBV20-1 and J usage is TRBJ1-3; D gene unclear. Per germline, CDR1 DFQATT and CDR2 SNEGSKA (reference sequence). CDR3 length equals 13 residues. With 6 bases removed from V and 1 base from J, the gap between germline ends came to 10 bases.

This clonotype appeared once. The chain recombines TRBV29-1 with TRBJ2-1; the D call may be TRBD1 or TRBD2 (6 bases each). Per the germline V gene, CDR1 is SQVTM and CDR2 is ANQGSEA. The CDR3 is 13 residues long. V lost 5 bases to trimming and J lost 4 bases, with 12 bases between them. The DNA for the CDR3 is TGCAGCGTTCCGGGGGCCGAATACAATGAGCAGTTCTTC. It specifies CSVPGAEYNEQFF.

The chain couples TRBV19 to TRBJ1-2; 7 nucleotides line up with TRBD1. Looked up from germline, CDR1 is LNHDA and CDR2 is SQIVND (reference sequence). V shed 4 bases, J shed 3 bases, and the junction held 11 bases outside the gene matches. CDR3 length: 16 residues. The CDR3, as DNA: TGTGCCAGTAGTACCTACAACAGGGGAAAAGACTATGGCTACACCTTC. Protein product: CASSTYNRGKDYGYTF.

The rearrangement joins TRBV14 to TRBJ2-5; unclear D gene. The CDR3 loop spans 11 amino acids. Germline CDR1 and CDR2: SGHDN and FVKESK. Deletions cut 2 bases from V and 2 bases from J, with 0 bases between. Here the CDR3 reads CASSQQETQYF. The CDR3, as DNA: TGTGCCAGCAGCCAACAAGAGACCCAGTACTTC.

The J gene is TRBJ2-7, the V gene TRBV7-6; no definite D call. The CDR3 is made up of 14 amino acids. The V end was cut by 5 bases, the J end by 0 bases, with 11 bases between. Germline CDR1 SGHVS, CDR2 FNYEAQ. The CDR3 loop is CASSPDGVSYEQYF. The CDR3 nucleotides are TGTGCCAGCAGCCCGGACGGAGTCTCCTACGAGCAGTACTTC.

The V gene is TRBV20-1, the J gene TRBJ2-7, with TRBD2 matching 13 bases. This CDR3 has 15 residues. J lost 3 bases, V lost 3 bases, and 5 bases had no gene match. Germline V CDR1 and CDR2: DFQATT, SNEGSKA (reference sequence). The CDR3 DNA reads TGCAGTGCTAGGGAGGGGACTAGCGGGATCTACGAGCAGTACTTC. This encodes CSAREGTSGIYEQYF.

V gene TRBV29-1 combines with J gene TRBJ2-7, with D possibly called TRBD1 or TRBD2 (6 bases each). The CDR3 sequence is 12 residues long. CDR1 SQVTM and CDR2 ANQGSEA come from the germline V gene. The ends were cut back, 4 bases at V and 4 bases at J, with 11 bases in the middle. Here the CDR3 DNA reads TGCAGCGTTGTGACAGGAGGGTACGAGCAGTACTTC. Translated, it gives CSVVTGGYEQYF.

The rearrangement joins TRBV15 to TRBJ2-5; TRBD2 agrees at 9 bases. Germline CDR1 reads LNHNV; CDR2 reads YYDKDF (reference sequence). With V trimmed by 0 bases and J by 0 bases, 5 bases remained unmatched. The CDR3 extends over 17 amino acids. CDR3 in DNA: TGTGCCACCAGCAGAGATAATGCGGGGGGGTACCAAGAGACCCAGTACTTC. Translated: CATSRDNAGGYQETQYF. Full variable domain (missing parts from reference TRBV15 and TRBJ2-5): DAMVIQNPRYQVTQFGKPVTLSCSQTLNHNVMYWYQQKSSQAPKLLFHYYDKDFNNEADTPDNFQSRRPNTSFCFLDIRSPGLGDTAMYLCATSRDNAGGYQETQYFGPGTRLLVL.

This clonotype appeared a single time. The chain links TRBV7-8 to TRBJ1-1, with D perhaps matching TRBD1 (6 bases). The length of the CDR3 is 16 residues. CDR1 and CDR2 from the germline V gene are SGHVS and FQNEAQ. The V and J ends lost 5 bases and 4 bases respectively, with 20 bases between them. The CDR3 reads CASSTQSTGMGTEAFF. CDR3 sequence (DNA): TGTGCCAGCAGCACACAAAGCACAGGGATGGGCACTGAAGCTTTCTTT.

The chain joins TRBV1 to TRBJ1-2; TRBD1, as called in the table, went unchecked against the DNA. TRBV1 is deemed a pseudogene. The CDR3 is made up of 14 amino acids. For the CDR3, the DNA is TGCACCAGCAGTATCATCCCGTCACCTCCTGGCTACACCTTC. Amino acids: CTSSIIPSPPGYTF.